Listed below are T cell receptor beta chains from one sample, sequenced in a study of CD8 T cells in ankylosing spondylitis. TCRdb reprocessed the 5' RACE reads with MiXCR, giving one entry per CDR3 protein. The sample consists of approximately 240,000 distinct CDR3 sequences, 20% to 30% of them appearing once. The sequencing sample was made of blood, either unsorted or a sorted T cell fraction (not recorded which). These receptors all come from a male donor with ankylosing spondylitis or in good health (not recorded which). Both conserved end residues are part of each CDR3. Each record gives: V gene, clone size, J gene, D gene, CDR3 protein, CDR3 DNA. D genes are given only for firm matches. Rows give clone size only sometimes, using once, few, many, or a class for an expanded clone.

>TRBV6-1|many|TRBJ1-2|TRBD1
CASRLGQGNYGYTF
TGTGCCAGCAGGCTCGGACAGGGGAACTATGGCTACACCTTC
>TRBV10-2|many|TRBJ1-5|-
CASSVGGAGQPQHF
TGCGCCAGCAGTGTTGGGGGGGCGGGTCAGCCCCAGCATTTT
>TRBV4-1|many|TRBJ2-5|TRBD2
CASSPERGAYQETQYF
TGCGCCAGCAGTCCCGAGCGGGGGGCGTACCAAGAGACCCAGTACTTC
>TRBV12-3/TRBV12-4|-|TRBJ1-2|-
CASSLNRLNYGYTF
TGTGCCAGCAGTTTAAACAGACTCAACTATGGCTACACCTTC
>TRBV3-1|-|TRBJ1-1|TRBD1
CASSQRDRGANTEAFF
TGTGCCAGCAGCCAGAGGGACAGGGGAGCGAACACTGAAGCTTTCTTT
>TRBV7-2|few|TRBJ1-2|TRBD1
CASSLRAGQGNLRYTF
TGTGCCAGCAGCTTACGGGCGGGACAGGGGAATCTTCGCTACACCTTC
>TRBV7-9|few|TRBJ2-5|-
CASMRREETQYF
TGTGCCAGCATGCGGAGGGAAGAGACCCAGTACTTC
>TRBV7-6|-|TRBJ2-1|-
CASSFEATSRNNEQFF
TGTGCCAGCAGCTTCGAGGCTACTAGCCGGAACAATGAGCAGTTCTTC
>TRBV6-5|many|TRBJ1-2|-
CASSYGQGAANYGYTF
TGTGCCAGCAGTTACGGGCAGGGAGCAGCTAACTATGGCTACACCTTC
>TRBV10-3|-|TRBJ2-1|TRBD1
CAITPQGAHNEQFF
TGTGCCATCACACCACAGGGGGCCCACAATGAGCAGTTCTTC
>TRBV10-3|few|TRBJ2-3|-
CAISGGDSTDTQYF
TGTGCCATCAGCGGAGGGGACAGCACAGATACGCAGTATTTT
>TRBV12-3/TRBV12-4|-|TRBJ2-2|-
CASSLSAGKSGELFF
TGTGCCAGCAGTTTATCGGCGGGGAAGTCCGGGGAGCTGTTTTTT
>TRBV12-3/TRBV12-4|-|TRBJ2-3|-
CASTPGGASTDTQYF
TGTGCCAGCACCCCCGGTGGGGCTAGCACAGATACGCAGTATTTT
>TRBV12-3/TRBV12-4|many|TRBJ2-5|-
CASSVPLGGRETQYF
TGTGCCAGCAGTGTCCCGTTGGGGGGGCGGGAGACCCAGTACTTC
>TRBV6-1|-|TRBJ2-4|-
CASARYGGQIQYF
TGTGCCAGCGCCCGCTATGGGGGGCAAATTCAGTACTTC
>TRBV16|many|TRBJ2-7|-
CASSQSSDEQYF
TGTGCCAGCAGCCAATCATCGGACGAGCAGTACTTC
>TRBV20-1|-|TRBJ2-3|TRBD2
CSARDRLAGTDTQYF
TGCAGTGCTAGAGATCGACTAGCGGGCACAGATACGCAGTATTTT
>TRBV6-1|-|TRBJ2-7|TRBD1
CASRLGGDEQYF
TGTGCCAGCAGATTAGGGGGCGACGAGCAGTACTTC
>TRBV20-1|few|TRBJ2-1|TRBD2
CSARDPGTSARDSYNEQFF
TGCAGTGCTAGAGACCCCGGGACTAGCGCGAGGGACTCCTACAATGAGCAGTTCTTC
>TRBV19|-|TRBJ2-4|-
CASAWVPGAENIQYF
TGTGCCAGTGCCTGGGTACCAGGGGCCGAAAACATTCAGTACTTC
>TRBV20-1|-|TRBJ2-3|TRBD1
CSAPLMDRGRTDTQYF
TGCAGTGCTCCTCTCATGGACAGGGGGCGAACGGATACGCAGTATTTT
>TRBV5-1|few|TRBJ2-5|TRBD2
CASRSSGGAGETQYF
TGCGCCAGCAGGTCTAGCGGGGGGGCAGGAGAGACCCAGTACTTC
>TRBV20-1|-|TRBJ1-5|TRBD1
CSARTGTLDQPQHF
TGCAGTGCTAGGACAGGGACGTTGGATCAGCCCCAGCATTTT
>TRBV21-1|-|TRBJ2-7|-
CASSKGEQYF
TGTGCCAGCAGCAAAGGGGAGCAGTACTTC
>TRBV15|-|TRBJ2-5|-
CATEHDQETQYF
TGTGCCACCGAACATGACCAAGAGACCCAGTACTTC
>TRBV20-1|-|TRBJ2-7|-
CSARDEGSNPRGYF
TGCAGTGCTAGAGATGAGGGATCTAACCCCCGGGGGTACTTC
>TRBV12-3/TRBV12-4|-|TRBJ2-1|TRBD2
CASSLFSGGDNEQFF
TGTGCCAGCAGCTTATTTAGCGGGGGGGACAATGAGCAGTTCTTC
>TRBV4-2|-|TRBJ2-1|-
CASSQDWGGAAVF
TGTGCCAGCAGCCAAGACTGGGGGGGGGCCGCAGTCTTC
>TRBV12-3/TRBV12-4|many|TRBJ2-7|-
CASSYAGGYEQYF
TGTGCCAGCAGTTACGCGGGCGGCTACGAGCAGTACTTC
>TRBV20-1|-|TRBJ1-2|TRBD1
CSASLGFLQTGRGYTF
TGCAGTGCTAGTCTGGGCTTTCTCCAGACAGGGCGTGGCTACACCTTC
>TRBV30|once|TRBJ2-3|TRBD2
CAWKSHPLAGRDTQYF
TGTGCCTGGAAATCCCATCCGCTAGCGGGGAGAGATACGCAGTATTTT
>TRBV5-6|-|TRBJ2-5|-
CASSLEATAQETQYF
TGTGCCAGCAGCTTGGAGGCGACAGCTCAAGAGACCCAGTACTTC
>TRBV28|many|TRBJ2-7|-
CASSPRYEQYF
TGTGCCAGCAGTCCACGCTACGAGCAGTACTTC
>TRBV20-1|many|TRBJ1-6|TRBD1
CSAPDRGMDNSPLHF
TGCAGTGCTCCGGACAGGGGCATGGATAATTCACCCCTCCACTTT
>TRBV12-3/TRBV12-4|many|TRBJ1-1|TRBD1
CASTVSRDRGREGEAFF
TGTGCCAGCACCGTTTCCCGGGACAGGGGACGTGAGGGTGAAGCTTTCTTT
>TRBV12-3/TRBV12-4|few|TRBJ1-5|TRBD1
CASSRDRANQPQHF
TGTGCCAGCAGTCGGGACAGGGCTAATCAGCCCCAGCATTTT
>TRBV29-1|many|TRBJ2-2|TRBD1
CSVAGTGGSRGTGELFF
TGCAGCGTTGCCGGGACAGGGGGCTCGAGGGGCACCGGGGAGCTGTTTTTT
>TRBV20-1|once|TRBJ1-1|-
CSAPGAANTEAFF
TGCAGTGCTCCCGGGGCTGCAAACACTGAAGCTTTCTTT
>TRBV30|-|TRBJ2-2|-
CAWGGQHTRDGELFF
TGTGCCTGGGGTGGACAGCATACCCGGGACGGGGAGCTGTTTTTT
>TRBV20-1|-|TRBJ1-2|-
CSASRYQAGYGYTF
TGCAGTGCTAGCCGGTACCAGGCAGGGTATGGCTACACCTTC
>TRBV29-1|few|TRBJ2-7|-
CSGGDVYEQYF
TGCAGCGGGGGGGATGTCTACGAGCAGTACTTC
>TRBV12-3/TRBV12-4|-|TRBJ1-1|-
CASSSVLGTEAFF
TGTGCCAGCAGTTCCGTCTTGGGCACTGAAGCTTTCTTT
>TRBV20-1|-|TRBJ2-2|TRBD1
CSTTGQGAGELFF
TGCAGTACGACGGGACAGGGCGCCGGGGAGCTGTTTTTT
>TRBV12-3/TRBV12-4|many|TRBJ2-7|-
CASRQRGLYEQYF
TGTGCCAGCAGACAGAGAGGACTTTACGAGCAGTACTTC
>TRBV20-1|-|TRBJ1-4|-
CSATVDEKLFF
TGCAGTGCCACGGTTGATGAAAAACTGTTTTTT
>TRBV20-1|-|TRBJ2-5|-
CSAREDLIKETQYF
TGCAGTGCTAGAGAAGACTTGATTAAAGAGACCCAGTACTTC
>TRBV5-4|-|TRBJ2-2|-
CASSIIGSVGELFF
TGTGCCAGCAGCATAATAGGTTCCGTCGGGGAGCTGTTTTTT
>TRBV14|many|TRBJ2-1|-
CASSQVPFLEQFF
TGTGCCAGCAGCCAAGTTCCGTTTCTTGAGCAGTTCTTC
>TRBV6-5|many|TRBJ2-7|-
CASSLNGQGPTPGEQYF
TGTGCCAGCAGTTTGAACGGACAAGGCCCTACCCCAGGGGAGCAGTACTTC
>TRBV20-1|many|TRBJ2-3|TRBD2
CSARFSGGDITDTQYF
TGCAGTGCTAGATTTTCGGGGGGGGATATCACAGATACGCAGTATTTT
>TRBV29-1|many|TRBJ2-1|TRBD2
CSVWGASGGGNEQFF
TGCAGCGTCTGGGGGGCTAGCGGGGGAGGGAATGAGCAGTTCTTC
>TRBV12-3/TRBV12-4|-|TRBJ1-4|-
CASSTTGFWEKLFF
TGTGCCAGCAGCACTACAGGGTTTTGGGAAAAACTGTTTTTT
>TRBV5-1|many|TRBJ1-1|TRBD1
CASSNPRGGNTEAFF
TGCGCCAGCAGCAATCCCAGGGGGGGGAACACTGAAGCTTTCTTT
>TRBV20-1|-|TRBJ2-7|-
CSAPGQTEQYF
TGCAGTGCTCCCGGACAGACCGAGCAGTACTTC
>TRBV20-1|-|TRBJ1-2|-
CGGTPGIYGYTF
TGCGGCGGGACACCGGGGATCTATGGCTACACCTTC